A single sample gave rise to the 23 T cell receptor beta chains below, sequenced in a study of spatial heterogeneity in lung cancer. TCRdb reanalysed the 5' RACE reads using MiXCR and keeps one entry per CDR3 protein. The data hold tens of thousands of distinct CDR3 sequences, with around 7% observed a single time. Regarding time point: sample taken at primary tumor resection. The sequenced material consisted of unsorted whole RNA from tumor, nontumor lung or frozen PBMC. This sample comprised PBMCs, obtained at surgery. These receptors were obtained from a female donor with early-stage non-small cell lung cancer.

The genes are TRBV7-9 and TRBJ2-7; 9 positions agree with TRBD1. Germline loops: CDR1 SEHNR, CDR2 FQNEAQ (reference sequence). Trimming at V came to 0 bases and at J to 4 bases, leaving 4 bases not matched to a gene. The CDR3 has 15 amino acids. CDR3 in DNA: TGTGCCAGCAGCTTAGCCGGGACAGGGAAGTACGAGCAGTACTTC. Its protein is CASSLAGTGKYEQYF.

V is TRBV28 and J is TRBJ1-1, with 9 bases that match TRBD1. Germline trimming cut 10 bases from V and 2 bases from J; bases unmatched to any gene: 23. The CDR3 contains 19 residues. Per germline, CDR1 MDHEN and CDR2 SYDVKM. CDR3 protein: CATAAGQGWIGIVNTEAFF. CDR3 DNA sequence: TGTGCCACCGCCGCGGGACAGGGATGGATCGGGATTGTTAACACTGAAGCTTTCTTT. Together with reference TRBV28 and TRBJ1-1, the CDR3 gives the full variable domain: DVKVTQSSRYLVKRTGEKVFLECVQDMDHENMFWYRQDPGLGLRLIYFSYDVKMKEKGDIPEGYSVSREKKERFSLILESASTNQTSMYLCATAAGQGWIGIVNTEAFFGQGTRLTVV.

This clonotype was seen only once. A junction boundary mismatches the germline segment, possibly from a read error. In nucleotides, the CDR3 is TGTGCCTGCAGTGAATTACAGGCGGAGCCCCAGCATTTT. Its translation is CACSELQAEPQHF. This chain uses TRBV2 with TRBJ1-5; weak D call: TRBD1 (5 bases). The CDR3 length is 13 residues. Germline CDR1 SNHLY, CDR2 FYNNEI.

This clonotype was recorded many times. The CDR3 DNA sequence: TGTGCCAGCAGCGTATACAGGGGGGAGCAGTACTTC. Encoded protein: CASSVYRGEQYF. V usage is TRBV7-2 and J usage is TRBJ2-7; 8 bases align to TRBD1. V shed 5 bases and J 7 bases; nucleotides not matched to a gene: 4. This CDR3 has 12 amino acids. The germline V gene has CDR1 SGHTA and CDR2 FQGNSA.

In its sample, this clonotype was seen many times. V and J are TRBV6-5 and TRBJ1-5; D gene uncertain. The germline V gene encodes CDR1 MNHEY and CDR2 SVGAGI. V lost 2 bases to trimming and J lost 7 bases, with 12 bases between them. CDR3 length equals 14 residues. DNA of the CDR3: TGTGCCAGCAGTTACCGTCGCGGTTACCAGCCCCAGCATTTT. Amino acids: CASSYRRGYQPQHF.

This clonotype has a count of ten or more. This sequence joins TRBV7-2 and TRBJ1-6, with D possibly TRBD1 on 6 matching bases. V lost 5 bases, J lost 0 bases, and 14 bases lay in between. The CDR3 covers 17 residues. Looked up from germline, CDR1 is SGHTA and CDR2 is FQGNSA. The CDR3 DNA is TGTGCCAGCAGCCCGAGGGGGGGGCTCTCCTATAATTCACCCCTCCACTTT. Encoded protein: CASSPRGGLSYNSPLHF.

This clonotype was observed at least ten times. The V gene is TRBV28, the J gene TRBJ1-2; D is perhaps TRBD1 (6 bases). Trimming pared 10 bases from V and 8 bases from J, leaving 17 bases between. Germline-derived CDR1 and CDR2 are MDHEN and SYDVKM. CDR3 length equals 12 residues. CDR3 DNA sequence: TGTGCCACCACGGACAGCCCGTTCGGCTACACCTTC. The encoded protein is CATTDSPFGYTF.

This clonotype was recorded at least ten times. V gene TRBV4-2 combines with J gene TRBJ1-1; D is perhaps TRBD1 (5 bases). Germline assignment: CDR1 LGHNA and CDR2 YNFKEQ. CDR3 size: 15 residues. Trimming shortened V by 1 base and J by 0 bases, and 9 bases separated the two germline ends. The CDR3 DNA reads TGTGCCAGCAGCCAAGTTCAGGGAGTGAACACTGAAGCTTTCTTT. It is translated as CASSQVQGVNTEAFF.

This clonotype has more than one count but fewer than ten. CDR3 sequence: CSASPDRAEQYF. CDR3 nucleotide sequence: TGCAGTGCTAGCCCCGACAGGGCCGAGCAGTACTTC. This chain connects TRBV20-1 to TRBJ2-7; 7 nucleotides line up with TRBD1. The CDR3 is made up of 12 amino acids. The V and J ends lost 3 bases and 6 bases, in that order; junction bases with no gene match: 5. Germline V gene lookup returns CDR1 DFQATT and CDR2 SNEGSKA (reference sequence).

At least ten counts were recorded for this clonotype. The CDR3 protein is CASTWDTQYF. CDR3 coding DNA: TGTGCCAGCACGTGGGATACGCAGTATTTT. The rearrangement uses TRBV2 and TRBJ2-3; D is unresolved. Germline V lookup: CDR1 SNHLY, CDR2 FYNNEI. V was cut by 7 bases and J by 6 bases, with 5 bases left in between. The CDR3 has 10 residues.

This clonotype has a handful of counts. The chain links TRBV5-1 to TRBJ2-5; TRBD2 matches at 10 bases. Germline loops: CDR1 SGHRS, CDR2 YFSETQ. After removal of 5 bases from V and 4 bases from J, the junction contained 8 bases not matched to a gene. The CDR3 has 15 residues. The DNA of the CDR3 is TGCGCCAGCAGACCAGGACTAGCGGTGGGAGAGACCCAGTACTTC. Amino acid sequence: CASRPGLAVGETQYF.

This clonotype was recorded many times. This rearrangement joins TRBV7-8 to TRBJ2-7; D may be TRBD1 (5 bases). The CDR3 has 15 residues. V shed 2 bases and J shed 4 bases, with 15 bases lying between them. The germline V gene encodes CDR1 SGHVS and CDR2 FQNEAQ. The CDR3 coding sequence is TGTGCCAGCAGCTTACAGGGCCCAGGGCAGTACGAGCAGTACTTC. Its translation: CASSLQGPGQYEQYF.

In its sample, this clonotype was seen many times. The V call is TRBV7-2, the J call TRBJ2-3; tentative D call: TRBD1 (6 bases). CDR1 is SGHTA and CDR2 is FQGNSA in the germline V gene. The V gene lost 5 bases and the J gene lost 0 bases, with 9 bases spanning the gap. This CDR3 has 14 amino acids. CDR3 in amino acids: CASSRDTSTDTQYF. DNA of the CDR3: TGTGCCAGCAGCCGGGACACCAGCACAGATACGCAGTATTTT. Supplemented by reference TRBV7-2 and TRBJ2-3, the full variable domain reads GAGVSQSPSNKVTEKGKDVELRCDPISGHTALYWYRQSLGQGLEFLIYFQGNSAPDKSGLPSDRFSAERTGGSVSTLTIQRTQQEDSAVYLCASSRDTSTDTQYFGPGTRLTVL.

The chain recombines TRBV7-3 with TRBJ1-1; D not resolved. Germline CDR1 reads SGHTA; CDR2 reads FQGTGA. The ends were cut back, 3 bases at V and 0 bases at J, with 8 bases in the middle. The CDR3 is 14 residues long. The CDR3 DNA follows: TGTGCCAGCAGCTTCAGCAGACTGAACACTGAAGCTTTCTTT. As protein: CASSFSRLNTEAFF.

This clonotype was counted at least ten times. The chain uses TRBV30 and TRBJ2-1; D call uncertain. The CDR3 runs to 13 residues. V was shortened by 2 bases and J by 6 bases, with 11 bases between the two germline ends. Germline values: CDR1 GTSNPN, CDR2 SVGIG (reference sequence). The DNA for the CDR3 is TGTGCCTGGAGTATCGGCACCATCAATGAGCAGTTCTTC. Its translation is CAWSIGTINEQFF.

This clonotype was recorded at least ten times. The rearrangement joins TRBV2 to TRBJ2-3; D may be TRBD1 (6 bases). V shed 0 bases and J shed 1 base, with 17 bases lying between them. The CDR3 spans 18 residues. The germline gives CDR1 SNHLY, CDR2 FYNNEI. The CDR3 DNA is TGTGCCAGCAGTGAAGCGCTTCAGAGGACAGCTGGCACAGATACGCAGTATTTT. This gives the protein CASSEALQRTAGTDTQYF.

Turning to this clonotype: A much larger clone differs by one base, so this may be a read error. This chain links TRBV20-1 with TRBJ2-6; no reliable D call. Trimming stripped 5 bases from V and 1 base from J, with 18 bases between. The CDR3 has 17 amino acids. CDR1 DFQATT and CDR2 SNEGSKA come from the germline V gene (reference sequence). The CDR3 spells CSAVPLFTKSGANVLTF. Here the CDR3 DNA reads TGCAGTGCTGTCCCACTCTTCACCAAATCTGGGGCCAACGTCCTGACTTTC.

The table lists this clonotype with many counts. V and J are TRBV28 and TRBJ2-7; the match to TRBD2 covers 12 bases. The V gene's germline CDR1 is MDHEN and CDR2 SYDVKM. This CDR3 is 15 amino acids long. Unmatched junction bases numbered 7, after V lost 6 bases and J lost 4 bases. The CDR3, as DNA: TGTGCCAGCAGGGCCCCCGGGACTAGCGGGTACGAGCAGTACTTC. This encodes CASRAPGTSGYEQYF.

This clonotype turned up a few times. The CDR3 DNA follows: TGTGCCAGCAGTCGGGACCTAAATACCCAAGAGACCCAGTACTTC. Translation: CASSRDLNTQETQYF. The chain links TRBV2 to TRBJ2-5; D may correspond to TRBD1 or TRBD2 (5 bases each). Germline CDR1 and CDR2: SNHLY and FYNNEI. V was trimmed by 5 bases and J by 1 base, leaving 14 bases between them. The CDR3 runs 15 residues.

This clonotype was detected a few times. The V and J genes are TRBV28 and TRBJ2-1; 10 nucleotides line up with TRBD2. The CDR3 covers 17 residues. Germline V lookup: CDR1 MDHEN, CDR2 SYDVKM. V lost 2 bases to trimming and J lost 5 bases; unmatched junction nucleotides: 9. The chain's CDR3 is CASSLGLQRGGHNEQFF. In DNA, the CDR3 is TGTGCCAGCAGTTTAGGCCTCCAGCGGGGGGGCCACAATGAGCAGTTCTTC.

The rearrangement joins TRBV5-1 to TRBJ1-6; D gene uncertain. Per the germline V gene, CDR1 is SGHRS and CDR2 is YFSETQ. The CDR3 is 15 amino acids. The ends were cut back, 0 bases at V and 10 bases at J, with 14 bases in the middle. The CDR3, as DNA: TGCGCCAGCAGCTTGGTAGGGAATCCTGAATCACCCCTCCACTTT. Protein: CASSLVGNPESPLHF.

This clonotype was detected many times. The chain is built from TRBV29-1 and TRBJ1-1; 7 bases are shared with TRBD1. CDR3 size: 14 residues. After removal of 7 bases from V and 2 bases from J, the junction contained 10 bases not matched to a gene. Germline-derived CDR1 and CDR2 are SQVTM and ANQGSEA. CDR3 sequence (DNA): TGCAGCGCTGGACCTGGGACAGCTAACACTGAAGCTTTCTTT. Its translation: CSAGPGTANTEAFF.

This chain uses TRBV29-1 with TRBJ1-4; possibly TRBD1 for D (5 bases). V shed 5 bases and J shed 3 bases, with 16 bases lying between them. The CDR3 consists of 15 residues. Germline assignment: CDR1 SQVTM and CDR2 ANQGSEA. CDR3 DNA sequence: TGCAGCGTTACCGCGGGACGGGCAGCTAATGAAAAACTGTTTTTT. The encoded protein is CSVTAGRAANEKLFF. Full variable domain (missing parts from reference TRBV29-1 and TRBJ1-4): SAVISQKPSRDICQRGTSLTIQCQVDSQVTMMFWYRQQPGQSLTLIATANQGSEATYESGFVIDKFPISRPNLTFSTLTVSNMSPEDSSIYLCSVTAGRAANEKLFFGSGTQLSVL.